The present T cell receptor beta chain was sequenced within a study of blood T cell repertoires in COVID-19. Study information: Sites in the United States, Italy and Spain provided acute and convalescent COVID-19 samples. PBMCs, B-cell-depleted T cells, or T cells were the source of the cDNA or gDNA that made up the material.

Original methodology: Scientists estimated how many nucleated cells there were by amplifying reference gene primers. Sequenced by immunoSEQ multiplex PCR; TCRdb stores in-frame clones only, minus some. The V and J calls and the clone size are those of that table, but D and trimming were determined from the DNA. The data hold about 170,000 clones, with approximately 85% observed a single time. This clone showed up just once. The CDR3 is made up of 17 amino acids. Germline V CDR1 and CDR2: SEHNR, FQNEAQ (reference sequence). Trimming pared 1 base from V and 5 bases from J, leaving 20 bases between. The receptor was isolated from a man aged 55 to 69 who had recovered from COVID-19. The sequencing sample was made of peripheral blood. The rearrangement joins TRBV7-9 to TRBJ1-2, with D perhaps matching TRBD1 (6 bases). The CDR3 DNA follows: TGTGCCAGCAGCTTAGGTGACGGCCGAGACAGGTCTTATGGCTACACCTTC. Its protein is CASSLGDGRDRSYGYTF.